This TCR beta chain was sequenced for a study of breast tumors, draining lymph nodes, adjacent tissues. TCRdb called the multiplex PCR reads again in MiXCR, with one record for every CDR3 protein. The sample yields 50,000 to 75,000 distinct CDR3 sequences, around three fifths seen once. V shed 1 base and J shed 8 bases, with 9 bases lying between them. Germline lookup yields CDR1 MGHRA and CDR2 YSYEKL. This CDR3 contains 13 residues. This clonotype was recorded many times. The receptor comes from a female donor with breast cancer. Some clones in this sample may be carry-over from other donors' samples. The sequenced sample consisted of breast tumor tissue. The gene calls are TRBV4-1 and TRBJ2-1; D tentatively reads TRBD1 or TRBD2 (6 bases each). The CDR3 region is CASSQVRGDEQFF. The CDR3 DNA is TGCGCCAGCAGCCAAGTGAGGGGGGATGAGCAGTTCTTC.